Each of the 20 T cell receptor beta chains below was sequenced from the same sample in a study of CD8 T cells in ankylosing spondylitis (dated by TCRdb to the late 2010s). Preparation of the library involved 5' RACE. TCRdb records Illumina HiSeq 2500 as the sequencer. TCRdb reworked the public reads: Q25 trimming with fastp, MiXCR clone assembly, productive beta chains retained. CDR3 protein duplicates are merged, each entry listing the most common genes and DNA. For this sample there are more than 400,000 distinct CDR3 sequences; about 5% appear just once. In total, the top ten clones hold approximately 3.5% of the sample. No antigen has been identified for these receptors. Points the paper makes about the study in general: A TCR beta motif made up of several highly homologous amino acid variants appeared to be characteristic of blood from ankylosing spondylitis patients.

Sample: blood, either unsorted or a sorted T cell fraction (not recorded which). The receptors stem from a male donor with ankylosing spondylitis.

This clonotype occurred a few times. The V and J genes are TRBV5-1 and TRBJ2-7; 10 bases agree with TRBD2. Germline trimming cut 0 bases from V and 4 bases from J; bases unmatched to any gene: 7. From germline, CDR1 is SGHRS and CDR2 YFSETQ. The CDR3 runs 16 residues. The CDR3 is CASSLGTSGLLYEQYF. As DNA, the CDR3 is TGCGCCAGCAGCTTGGGGACTAGCGGCCTCCTTTACGAGCAGTACTTC.

The table lists this clonotype with many counts. Germline is not matched at one junction end, which may reflect a read error. The chain recombines TRBV5-5 with TRBJ2-7; 8 positions match TRBD1. CDR1 is SGHKS and CDR2 is YYEKEE in the germline V gene (reference sequence). The CDR3 contains 12 residues. CDR3 in amino acids: CASSWPPGQASF. As DNA, the CDR3 is TGTGCCAGCAGCTGGCCTCCGGGACAGGCCTCCTTC.

This clonotype was seen at least ten times. Here the CDR3 DNA reads TGCAGTGCTGGGGAAGATACGCAGTATTTT. Translation gives CSAGEDTQYF. J is TRBJ2-3 and V is TRBV20-1, with D hard to call. V lost 5 bases to trimming and J lost 5 bases, with 5 bases between them. CDR3 size: 10 residues. From germline, CDR1 is DFQATT and CDR2 SNEGSKA (reference sequence).

This clonotype was counted at least ten times. The J gene is TRBJ2-1, the V gene TRBV18; D not resolved. The length of the CDR3 is 13 residues. Germline-derived CDR1 and CDR2 are KGHSH and LQKENI. Trimming removed 5 bases from V and 2 bases from J, with 7 bases in between. The DNA for the CDR3 is TGTGCCAGCTCAAAACTCACCTACAATGAGCAGTTCTTC. It is translated as CASSKLTYNEQFF. Drawing the rest from reference TRBV18 and TRBJ2-1, the complete variable domain is NAGVMQNPRHLVRRRGQEARLRCSPMKGHSHVYWYRQLPEEGLKFMVYLQKENIIDESGMPKERFSAEFPKEGPSILRIQQVVRGDSAAYFCASSKLTYNEQFFGPGTRLTVL.

The rearrangement links TRBV5-1 to TRBJ2-3; unclear D gene. The V and J ends lost 0 bases and 1 base respectively, with 6 bases between them. Germline V gene sequence: CDR1 SGHRS, CDR2 YFSETQ. The CDR3 loop spans 14 amino acids. The CDR3 protein is CASSLGQCTDTQYF. The DNA for the CDR3 is TGCGCCAGCAGCTTGGGACAATGCACAGATACGCAGTATTTT.

This clonotype occurred many times. This chain joins TRBV5-1 and TRBJ2-2; D may be TRBD2 (6 bases). Germline assignment: CDR1 SGHRS and CDR2 YFSETQ. The germline V and J ends were trimmed by 0 bases and 6 bases, with 12 bases remaining between them. The CDR3 has 15 residues. CDR3 DNA: TGCGCCAGCAGCTTGGCCCTAGGGGAGGCCGGGGAGCTGTTTTTT. Translated: CASSLALGEAGELFF.

The gene calls are TRBV19 and TRBJ1-1, with 7 bases aligning to TRBD1. CDR1 is LNHDA, CDR2 SQIVND, per germline (reference sequence). V was clipped by 2 bases and J by 2 bases; unmatched bases: 5. The CDR3 has 15 amino acids. The DNA of the CDR3 is TGTGCCAGTAGTATACTAGGGGGCTTAAACACTGAAGCTTTCTTT. Translating it yields CASSILGGLNTEAFF.

This clonotype was observed at least ten times. The chain carries TRBV5-1 and TRBJ2-2, with 7 bases matching TRBD1. In germline, CDR1 is SGHRS, CDR2 YFSETQ. V lost 3 bases and J lost 3; bases outside the gene matches: 8. This CDR3 region has 16 residues. DNA for the CDR3: TGCGCCAGCAGCTCGTCCGGGGACAGTTACACCGGGGAGCTGTTTTTT. Translation: CASSSSGDSYTGELFF.

A few counts support this clonotype. This chain links TRBV4-3 with TRBJ1-5; a weak D match, TRBD1 (5 bases). From germline, CDR1 is LGHNA and CDR2 YSLEER. The CDR3 has 16 amino acids. V was pared by 0 bases and J by 5 bases, with 14 bases between. The CDR3 is CASSQDLQVRDQPQHF. The CDR3 nucleotides are TGCGCCAGCAGCCAAGACTTACAGGTCAGAGATCAGCCCCAGCATTTT.

This clonotype was seen many times. One junction end disagrees with the germline gene, perhaps due to a read error. V is TRBV4-3 and J is TRBJ2-1; D unclear. Germline V gives CDR1 LGHNA, CDR2 YSLEER. There are 13 residues in the CDR3. The CDR3 here is CASSQGAYNEQFF. DNA for the CDR3: TGTGCCAGCAGCCAAGGCGCCTACAATGAGCAGTTCTTC.

This clonotype has only a few counts. The J gene is TRBJ1-2, the V gene TRBV20-1; D is unclear. CDR3 length: 11 residues. The germline V gene encodes CDR1 DFQATT and CDR2 SNEGSKA (reference sequence). This CDR3 is CIANRLVGYTF. CDR3 DNA: TGCATCGCTAACCGCCTTGTGGGCTACACCTTC.

This clonotype was observed at least ten times. An end of the junction differs from the germline gene, which may be a read error. V is TRBV5-1 and J is TRBJ1-1; no clear D gene. The CDR3 spans 13 residues. Germline values: CDR1 SGHRS, CDR2 YFSETQ. CDR3 nucleotide sequence: TGTGCCAGCAGCTTAGAGATGAACACTGAAGCTTTCTTT. Translating gives CASSLEMNTEAFF.

This clonotype was counted at least ten times. V gene TRBV7-9 combines with J gene TRBJ1-2; D gene uncertain. Germline-derived CDR1 and CDR2 are SEHNR and FQNEAQ (reference sequence). The CDR3 spans 14 residues. Trimming took off 3 bases at V and 7 bases at J, with 15 bases between the two ends. The CDR3 reads CASSFLQVVVGYTF. The CDR3 region has the DNA TGTGCCAGCAGCTTCCTCCAGGTAGTCGTTGGCTACACCTTC.

This clonotype was picked up many times. The chain joins TRBV5-1 to TRBJ2-1; no clear D gene. The CDR3 length is 11 residues. The V end was cut by 1 base, the J end by 9 bases, with 5 bases between. The germline gives CDR1 SGHRS, CDR2 YFSETQ. This CDR3 is CASSLKFEQFF. CDR3 DNA sequence: TGCGCCAGCAGCTTGAAGTTTGAGCAGTTCTTC. Full variable domain (rest looked up from reference TRBV5-1 and TRBJ2-1): KAGVTQTPRYLIKTRGQQVTLSCSPISGHRSVSWYQQTPGQGLQFLFEYFSETQRNKGNFPGRFSGRQFSNSRSEMNVSTLELGDSALYLCASSLKFEQFFGPGTRLTVL.

This chain connects TRBV27 to TRBJ2-2; TRBD1 aligns across 8 bases. Per germline, CDR1 MNHEY and CDR2 SMNVEV (reference sequence). V was clipped by 6 bases and J by 3 bases; unmatched bases: 6. This CDR3 region has 15 residues. Here the CDR3 DNA reads TGTGCCAGCAGCTGGACAGGGACTTACACCGGGGAGCTGTTTTTT. Amino acid sequence: CASSWTGTYTGELFF.

This rearrangement joins TRBV18 to TRBJ1-1; TRBD1 is a possible D gene (6 bases). Germline V lookup: CDR1 KGHSH, CDR2 LQKENI. V was cut by 2 bases and J by 1 base, with 14 bases left in between. CDR3 length: 16 residues. The CDR3 is CASSPKGGTGNTEAFF. CDR3 bases: TGTGCCAGCTCACCAAAGGGGGGCACGGGGAACACTGAAGCTTTCTTT.

Many counts were recorded for this clonotype. V usage is TRBV20-1 and J usage is TRBJ2-5; D remains ambiguous. Trimming removed 3 bases at V and 3 bases at J, with 11 bases between. Germline loops: CDR1 DFQATT, CDR2 SNEGSKA (reference sequence). The CDR3 runs to 13 residues. The CDR3 region is CSARAWQKETQYF. The DNA of the CDR3 is TGCAGTGCTAGGGCGTGGCAGAAAGAGACCCAGTACTTC.

Ten or more counts support this clonotype. The chain has TRBV20-1 and TRBJ2-7; D is unresolved. Trimming took 5 bases from V and 0 from J, leaving 11 bases between them. Looked up from germline, CDR1 is DFQATT and CDR2 is SNEGSKA (reference sequence). There are 13 residues in the CDR3. The CDR3 DNA follows: TGCAGTGCTTCCTACCGAAACTCCTACGAGCAGTACTTC. Translating gives CSASYRNSYEQYF.

This clonotype was observed at least ten times. This CDR3 is CAISVAGLSGNTIYF. As DNA, the CDR3 is TGTGCCATCAGTGTGGCAGGTCTGTCTGGAAACACCATATATTTT. The V call is TRBV10-3, the J call TRBJ1-3; the D is unclear. Germline CDR1 and CDR2: ENHRY and SYGVKD. This CDR3 comprises 15 residues. Trimming removed 4 bases from V and 1 base from J, with 11 bases in between.

This clonotype was seen at least ten times. This chain links TRBV7-2 with TRBJ2-3, with D unclear. CDR1 and CDR2 (germline): SGHTA, FQGNSA. Trimming took off 4 bases at V and 6 bases at J, with 11 bases between the two ends. The CDR3 runs 13 residues. CDR3 in amino acids: CASSSFPGDTQYF. The CDR3 DNA reads as TGTGCCAGCAGCTCCTTTCCTGGGGATACGCAGTATTTT.